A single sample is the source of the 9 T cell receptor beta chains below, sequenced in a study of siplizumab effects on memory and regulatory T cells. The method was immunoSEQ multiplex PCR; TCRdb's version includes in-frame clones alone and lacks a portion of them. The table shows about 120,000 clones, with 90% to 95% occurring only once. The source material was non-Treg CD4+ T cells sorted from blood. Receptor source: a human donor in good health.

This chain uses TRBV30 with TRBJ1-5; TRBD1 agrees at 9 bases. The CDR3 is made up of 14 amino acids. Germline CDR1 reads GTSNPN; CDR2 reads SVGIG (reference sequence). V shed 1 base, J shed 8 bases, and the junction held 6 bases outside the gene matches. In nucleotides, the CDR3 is TGTGCCTGGAGTGATGGGACAGGGACTAAGCCCCAGCATTTT. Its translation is CAWSDGTGTKPQHF.

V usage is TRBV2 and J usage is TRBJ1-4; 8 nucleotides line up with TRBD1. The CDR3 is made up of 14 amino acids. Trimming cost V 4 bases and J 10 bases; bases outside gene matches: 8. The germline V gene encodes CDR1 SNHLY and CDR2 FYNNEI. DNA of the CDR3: TGTGCCAGCAGTGTCATGGAACAGGGGGGAAAACTGTTTTTT. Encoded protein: CASSVMEQGGKLFF.

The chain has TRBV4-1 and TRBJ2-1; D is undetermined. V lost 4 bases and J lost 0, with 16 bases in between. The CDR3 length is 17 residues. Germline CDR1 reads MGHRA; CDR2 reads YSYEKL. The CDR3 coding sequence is TGCGCCAGCAGCCGCACTGCTGTCCAGAGCTCCTACAATGAGCAGTTCTTC. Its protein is CASSRTAVQSSYNEQFF.

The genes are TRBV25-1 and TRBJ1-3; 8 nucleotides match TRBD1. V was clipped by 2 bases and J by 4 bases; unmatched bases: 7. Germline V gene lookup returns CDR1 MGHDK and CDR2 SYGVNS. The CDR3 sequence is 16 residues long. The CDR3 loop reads CASSEGTGSWGNTIYF. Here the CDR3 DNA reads TGTGCCAGCAGTGAAGGGACAGGCTCGTGGGGAAACACCATATATTTT.

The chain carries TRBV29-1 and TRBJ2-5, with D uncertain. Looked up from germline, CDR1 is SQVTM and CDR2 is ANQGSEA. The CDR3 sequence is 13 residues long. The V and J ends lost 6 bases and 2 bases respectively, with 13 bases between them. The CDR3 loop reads CSVDLFSQETQYF. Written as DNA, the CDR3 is TGCAGCGTCGATCTTTTTTCTCAAGAGACCCAGTACTTC.

The CDR3 region is CASSLAQGAGTEAFF. The CDR3 DNA reads as TGTGCCAGCAGCTTAGCTCAGGGGGCGGGCACTGAAGCTTTCTTT. V is TRBV7-9 and J is TRBJ1-1; 8 nucleotides line up with TRBD1. Germline V lookup: CDR1 SEHNR, CDR2 FQNEAQ (reference sequence). CDR3 length: 15 amino acids. With 0 bases clipped from V and 4 bases from J, the junction kept 4 bases outside the gene matches.

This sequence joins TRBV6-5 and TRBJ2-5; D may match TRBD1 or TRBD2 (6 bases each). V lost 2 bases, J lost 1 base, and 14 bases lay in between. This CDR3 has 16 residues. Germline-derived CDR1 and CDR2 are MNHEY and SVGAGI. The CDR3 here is CASSYDGRGLQETQYF. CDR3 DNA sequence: TGTGCCAGCAGTTACGACGGCAGGGGACTCCAAGAGACCCAGTACTTC.

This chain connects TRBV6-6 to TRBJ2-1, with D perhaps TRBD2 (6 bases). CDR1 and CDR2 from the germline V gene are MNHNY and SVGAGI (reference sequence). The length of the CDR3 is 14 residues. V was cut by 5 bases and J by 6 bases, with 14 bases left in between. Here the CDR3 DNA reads TGTGCCAGCAGTAAAAGCCCTAGCGTCAATGAGCAGTTCTTC. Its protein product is CASSKSPSVNEQFF.

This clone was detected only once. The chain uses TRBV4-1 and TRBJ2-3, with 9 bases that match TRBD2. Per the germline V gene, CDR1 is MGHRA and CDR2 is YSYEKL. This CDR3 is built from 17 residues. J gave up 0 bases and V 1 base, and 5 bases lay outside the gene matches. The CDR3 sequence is CASSQAPTSGSTDTQYF. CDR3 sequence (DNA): TGCGCCAGCAGCCAAGCCCCGACTAGCGGTAGCACAGATACGCAGTATTTT.